This T cell receptor beta chain appears in the sequencing data of a study of blood T cells in healthy people across ages. A second PCR of 7 to 11 cycles used a sample-barcoded 5' primer and a J-beta primer mix. Each CDR3 protein gets one entry after TCRdb re-called the 5' RACE reads with MiXCR. Of roughly 1,800,000 distinct CDR3 sequences listed, about 50% are singletons. Germline CDR1 is MNHEY and CDR2 is SVGEGT. This CDR3 has 14 amino acids. The V and J ends lost 2 bases and 2 bases respectively, with 7 bases between them. The TCR comes from a woman aged 40 to 49 in good health. The gene calls are TRBV6-2 or TRBV6-3 and TRBJ1-5; no clear D. What was sequenced was blood. The CDR3 region is CASSYATGNQPQHF. In nucleotides, the CDR3 is TGTGCCAGCAGTTACGCGACTGGCAATCAGCCCCAGCATTTT.